The entry below gives a single T cell receptor (beta chain) sequence along with its context. The sample holds other DNA sequences that translate to the same CDR3. Profiling relied on immunoSEQ multiplex PCR, and the TCRdb table lists in-frame clones only, not all of them. The repertoire holds over 55,000 clones, with roughly nine tenths as singletons. These data originate in a study of OX40 agonist ivuxolimab in advanced cancers. Autoimmune disease history or systemic immunosuppression excluded patients. The CDR3 is 19 amino acids. This specimen was CD4+ or CD8+ T cells sorted from blood, taken in a trial of the OX40 agonist ivuxolimab. V usage is TRBV1 and J usage is TRBJ2-3; the table calls TRBD2, which could not be checked here. TRBV1 is labeled a pseudogene. The TCR originated in an adult with an advanced solid tumor such as melanoma, head and neck, liver or kidney cancer. CDR3 coding DNA: TGCACCAGCAGCCAACCCACAGCGGCTAGCGAAAACGACACAGATACGCAGTATTTT. It yields the protein CTSSQPTAASENDTDTQYF.